This TCR beta chain came from a study of OX40 agonist ivuxolimab in advanced cancers. Data came from immunoSEQ multiplex PCR; TCRdb stores just in-frame clones and leaves some out. The sample lists 34,000 or so clones, roughly 79% occurring once. Sequenced here: CD4+ or CD8+ T cells sorted from blood, sampled in a trial of the OX40 agonist ivuxolimab. The receptor comes from an adult with an advanced solid tumor such as melanoma, head and neck, liver or kidney cancer.

DNA for the CDR3: TGTGCCAGCAGCCCACGATTGGGCCCGCCGTCAGCCTATGGCTACACCTTC. It encodes CASSPRLGPPSAYGYTF. J is TRBJ1-2 and V is TRBV28, with D uncertain. Germline V lookup: CDR1 MDHEN, CDR2 SYDVKM. V dropped 6 bases and J dropped 4 bases, with 24 bases sitting between them. This CDR3 has 17 amino acids.